The T cell receptor (beta chain) described here comes from a study of T cell repertoires in aging, cancer and after chemotherapy. This CDR3 contains 11 residues. The germline gives CDR1 MNHEY, CDR2 SVGAGI. V was cut by 6 bases and J by 5 bases, with 7 bases left in between. TCR beta rearrangements were amplified from peripheral blood genomic DNA. Turning to this clonotype: The antigen is undetermined.

Study observations and caveats: Age-matched healthy donors had significantly more diverse, less clonal blood TCR repertoires than untreated cancer patients.

A mixed TRB-A/B primer pool amplified rearranged TRB by multiplex touch-down PCR. TCRdb passed the multiplex PCR reads through MiXCR, listing each CDR3 protein once. Found here are over a thousand distinct CDR3 sequences, 55% to 65% of them singletons; the top ten hold over 65%. The chain has TRBV6-5 and TRBJ1-1; no clear D. The source material was blood. The clonotype originates from a human donor with a blood cancer. The CDR3 sequence: CASRESTEAFF. The CDR3, as DNA: TGTGCCAGCAGGGAGAGTACTGAAGCTTTCTTT.